The 30 T cell receptor beta chains given below trace back to one sample, sequenced in a study of cytomegalovirus exposure and HLA in healthy donors. 60 Vbeta and 13 Jbeta primers were used in PCR. Only in-frame clones appear in the TCRdb table, and some are missing; sequencing was by immunoSEQ multiplex PCR. The table lists around 150,000 clones. Sequencing was carried out using PBMCs. The receptor source for this set is an older woman in good health and CMV-seronegative.

As concerns this clone: The sample has other DNA sequences that encode this CDR3 too. The V gene is TRBV9, the J gene TRBJ1-1; the match to TRBD1 covers 7 bases. From germline, CDR1 is SGDLS and CDR2 YYNGEE. The CDR3 extends over 14 amino acids. J lost 2 bases, V lost 3 bases, and 4 bases had no gene match. The CDR3 is CASSATGLNTEAFF. CDR3 coding DNA: TGTGCCAGCAGCGCGACAGGGCTAAACACTGAAGCTTTCTTT.

This chain links TRBV6-1 with TRBJ1-2, with D unresolved. This CDR3 spans 15 amino acids. Trimming left V 3 bases short and J 4 bases short, with 15 bases between. In germline, CDR1 is MNHNS, CDR2 SASEGT. The DNA for the CDR3 is TGTGCCAGCAGTGATTTCAGGTTTGCACTCTATGGCTACACCTTC. Protein product: CASSDFRFALYGYTF.

The CDR3 reads CAIRGTGENSPLHF. CDR3 nucleotides: TGTGCCATCAGAGGGACAGGGGAAAATTCACCCCTCCACTTT. V and J are TRBV10-3 and TRBJ1-6, with 10 bases matching TRBD1. Germline trimming cut 6 bases from V and 7 bases from J; bases unmatched to any gene: 3. This CDR3 comprises 14 residues. CDR1 and CDR2 from the germline V gene are ENHRY and SYGVKD.

The rearrangement links TRBV27 to TRBJ1-1; D not resolved. V was clipped by 3 bases and J by 1 base, with 9 bases between them. The CDR3 loop spans 14 amino acids. Germline CDR1 is MNHEY and CDR2 is SMNVEV (reference sequence). The CDR3 sequence is CASSFRQENTEAFF. The CDR3 coding sequence is TGTGCCAGCAGTTTTCGGCAGGAGAACACTGAAGCTTTCTTT.

The rearrangement links TRBV2 to TRBJ1-5, with D perhaps TRBD1 (5 bases). The CDR3 contains 15 residues. V lost 7 bases and J 6 bases, leaving 19 bases between the germline ends. Germline CDR1 reads SNHLY; CDR2 reads FYNNEI. The chain's CDR3 is CASTLQAVVGQPQHF. The CDR3 coding sequence is TGTGCCAGCACCCTACAGGCCGTCGTGGGTCAGCCCCAGCATTTT.

The V gene is TRBV5-1, the J gene TRBJ2-2; D unresolved. CDR1 SGHRS and CDR2 YFSETQ come from the germline V gene. V lost 0 bases to trimming and J lost 4 bases, with 7 bases between them. The CDR3 sequence is 14 residues long. The CDR3 DNA follows: TGCGCCAGCAGCTTGGGGATAGCCACCGGGGAGCTGTTTTTT. Its protein is CASSLGIATGELFF. Full variable domain (outside the CDR3, taken from reference TRBV5-1 and TRBJ2-2): KAGVTQTPRYLIKTRGQQVTLSCSPISGHRSVSWYQQTPGQGLQFLFEYFSETQRNKGNFPGRFSGRQFSNSRSEMNVSTLELGDSALYLCASSLGIATGELFFGEGSRLTVL.

CDR3 sequence (DNA): TGTGCCAGCAGCTTAGTTCACGGCTCTGGAAACACCATATATTTT. This gives the protein CASSLVHGSGNTIYF. The chain has TRBV7-9 and TRBJ1-3, with D unresolved. The V and J ends lost 1 base and 0 bases respectively, with 7 bases between them. The germline gives CDR1 SEHNR, CDR2 FQNEAQ (reference sequence). The CDR3 has 15 residues.

The chain is built from TRBV11-1 and TRBJ2-5, with 7 positions matching TRBD1. The CDR3 runs to 15 residues. CDR1 is SGHAT and CDR2 is FQDESV in the germline V gene (reference sequence). The V and J ends lost 5 bases and 5 bases, in that order; junction bases with no gene match: 11. The CDR3 protein is CASSLTGAPRETQYF. The CDR3 nucleotides read TGTGCCAGCAGCCTTACAGGGGCCCCAAGGGAGACCCAGTACTTC.

The chain joins TRBV9 to TRBJ2-1, with D possibly TRBD2 on 5 matching bases. V was trimmed by 0 bases and J by 4 bases, leaving 11 bases between them. There are 15 residues in the CDR3. Germline lookup yields CDR1 SGDLS and CDR2 YYNGEE. Here the CDR3 DNA reads TGTGCCAGCAGCGTAGGCCCTACGGGATACAATGAGCAGTTCTTC. It codes for CASSVGPTGYNEQFF.

The chain is built from TRBV7-3 and TRBJ1-1; D not certain. The CDR3 loop spans 16 amino acids. Deletions cut 3 bases from V and 2 bases from J, with 16 bases between. From germline, CDR1 is SGHTA and CDR2 FQGTGA. The CDR3 region has the DNA TGTGCCAGCAGCTTTTATGGCATAACACGTAACACTGAAGCTTTCTTT. As protein: CASSFYGITRNTEAFF.

The genes are TRBV5-1 and TRBJ2-2; D ambiguous. The CDR3 totals 15 residues. The germline CDR1 and CDR2 sequences are SGHRS and YFSETQ. V gave up 4 bases and J gave up 1 base, with 11 bases separating them. The CDR3 bases are TGCGCCAGCAGCCCGGTTCAGGTGAACACCGGGGAGCTGTTTTTT. Its translation: CASSPVQVNTGELFF.

The chain couples TRBV7-9 to TRBJ1-3, with D unresolved. The CDR3 loop spans 12 amino acids. Trimming took 6 bases from V and 2 from J, leaving 5 bases between them. Germline lookup yields CDR1 SEHNR and CDR2 FQNEAQ (reference sequence). The CDR3 sequence: CASSFTGNTIYF. CDR3 nucleotides: TGTGCCAGCAGTTTTACTGGAAACACCATATATTTT.

The rearrangement links TRBV7-9 to TRBJ2-2; D is uncertain. Germline CDR1 and CDR2: SEHNR and FQNEAQ (reference sequence). Between the trimmed V and J ends, which lost 3 bases and 5 bases, there was a span of 10 bases. This CDR3 is built from 14 residues. This CDR3 is CASSFIQQTGELFF. The CDR3 nucleotides are TGTGCCAGCAGCTTTATACAGCAGACCGGGGAGCTGTTTTTT.

The chain has TRBV6-5 and TRBJ2-1, with 7 bases identical to TRBD2. This CDR3 contains 15 residues. The germline V gene encodes CDR1 MNHEY and CDR2 SVGAGI. With 2 bases clipped from V and 7 bases from J, the junction kept 8 bases outside the gene matches. CDR3 DNA sequence: TGTGCCAGCAGTTACGCCTGGACTAGTCGGAATGAGCAGTTCTTC. Translation gives CASSYAWTSRNEQFF.

V is TRBV6-1 and J is TRBJ1-1; 7 bases are a match to TRBD1. The germline V gene encodes CDR1 MNHNS and CDR2 SASEGT. Trimming took 5 bases from V and 5 from J; bases not matched to a gene: 5. This CDR3 is built from 13 residues. CDR3 sequence: CASSRQGWTEAFF. The CDR3 DNA reads TGTGCCAGCAGTCGACAGGGTTGGACTGAAGCTTTCTTT.

The rearrangement uses TRBV9 and TRBJ2-1; TRBD2 aligns across 9 bases. The germline V gene encodes CDR1 SGDLS and CDR2 YYNGEE. Trimming took 0 bases from V and 9 from J; bases not matched to a gene: 10. CDR3 length: 16 residues. The chain's CDR3 is CASSVAGGRATGEQFF. The CDR3 region has the DNA TGTGCCAGCAGCGTAGCGGGCGGGAGGGCCACGGGTGAGCAGTTCTTC.

This chain links TRBV6-6 with TRBJ2-3; D remains unclear. CDR1 is MNHNY, CDR2 SVGAGI, per germline (reference sequence). This CDR3 is 12 amino acids long. Trimming stripped 5 bases from V and 0 bases from J, with 3 bases between. The DNA for the CDR3 is TGTGCCAGCAGTGGCAGCACAGATACGCAGTATTTT. This codes for CASSGSTDTQYF.

The V and J genes are TRBV6-5 and TRBJ2-7, with 12 nucleotides matching TRBD1. The CDR3 totals 15 residues. Germline V CDR1 and CDR2: MNHEY, SVGAGI. V was clipped by 4 bases and J by 7 bases; unmatched bases: 8. The CDR3 DNA reads as TGTGCCAGCAGTTCCCCTGGGGACAGGGGGCAGGAGCAGTACTTC. As protein: CASSSPGDRGQEQYF.

Note on this clone: The germline gene is not matched at one end of the junction; a read error may be the cause. V is TRBV2 and J is TRBJ1-5, with no clear D. CDR3 length: 14 residues. Germline V gene data show CDR1 as SNHLY and CDR2 as FYNNEI. CDR3 sequence reads: CASSVTLTNQPQHF. The CDR3 DNA reads TGTGCCAGCAGTGTTACTCTTACTAATCAACCCCAGCATTTT. Based on the CDR3 plus reference TRBV2 and TRBJ1-5, the full variable domain is EPEVTQTPSHQVTQMGQEVILRCVPISNHLYFYWYRQILGQKVEFLVSFYNNEISEKSEIFDDQFSVERPDGSNFTLKIRSTKLEDSAMYFCASSVTLTNQPQHFGDGTRLSIL.

The rearrangement joins TRBV10-1 to TRBJ2-7, with 7 positions matching TRBD2. V was clipped by 6 bases and J by 2 bases; unmatched bases: 13. The CDR3 loop spans 16 amino acids. CDR1 is WNHNN, CDR2 SYGVQD, per germline (reference sequence). DNA of the CDR3: TGCGCCAGCAGCCCTAGCAGGGCTAGCGGAACCTACGAGCAGTACTTC. Its protein is CASSPSRASGTYEQYF.

The rearrangement links TRBV4-1 to TRBJ1-1; tentative D call: TRBD1 (5 bases). V gave up 3 bases and J gave up 6 bases, with 14 bases separating them. The germline V gene has CDR1 MGHRA and CDR2 YSYEKL. CDR3 size: 14 residues. CDR3 bases: TGCGCCAGCAGCCATGGCGACAGAGAAGCTGAAGCTTTCTTT. Its translation is CASSHGDREAEAFF.

The chain joins TRBV5-1 to TRBJ1-4, with 8 bases fitting TRBD1. CDR3 length equals 15 residues. J lost 7 bases, V lost 0 bases, and 5 bases had no gene match. Per germline, CDR1 SGHRS and CDR2 YFSETQ. The chain's CDR3 is CASSLEAGGSEKLFF. The CDR3 coding sequence is TGCGCCAGCAGCTTGGAAGCAGGGGGCAGTGAAAAACTGTTTTTT.

CDR3 DNA sequence: TGTGCCAGCAGTCCCTTGGGACAGGGGCTGGAGACCCAGTACTTC. This sequence encodes CASSPLGQGLETQYF. The rearrangement joins TRBV6-5 to TRBJ2-5, with TRBD1 matching over 10 bases. Germline assignment: CDR1 MNHEY and CDR2 SVGAGI. Losses at the gene ends were 5 bases for V and 5 bases for J; bases not matched to a gene: 8. There are 15 residues in the CDR3.

The gene calls are TRBV7-3 and TRBJ2-7; maybe TRBD1 (6 bases). Per the germline V gene, CDR1 is SGHTA and CDR2 is FQGTGA. Trimming took 4 bases from V and 12 from J, leaving 16 bases between them. The CDR3 totals 12 residues. CDR3 nucleotide sequence: TGTGCCAGCAGCTCGCAACAGGGCGTTCCGTACTTC. Amino acids: CASSSQQGVPYF. The variable domain in full, with the rest retrieved from reference TRBV7-3 and TRBJ2-7, is GAGVSQTPSNKVTEKGKYVELRCDPISGHTALYWYRQSLGQGPEFLIYFQGTGAADDSGLPNDRFFAVRPEGSVSTLKIQRTERGDSAVYLCASSSQQGVPYFGPGTRLTVT.

The chain recombines TRBV7-6 with TRBJ1-1; D gene ambiguous. The V and J ends lost 0 bases and 5 bases respectively, with 10 bases between them. The CDR3 has 14 residues. Germline CDR1 SGHVS, CDR2 FNYEAQ. DNA of the CDR3: TGTGCCAGCAGCTTAGCGAGTGGCGGGACTGAAGCTTTCTTT. Protein sequence: CASSLASGGTEAFF.

The rearrangement uses TRBV19 and TRBJ2-7; possible D gene TRBD1, 5 bases. Trimming left V 5 bases short and J 0 bases short, with 11 bases between. Germline CDR1 is LNHDA and CDR2 is SQIVND (reference sequence). The CDR3 is 14 residues long. The CDR3 is CASSWQGLSYEQYF. The CDR3 DNA sequence: TGTGCCAGTAGTTGGCAGGGCCTCTCCTACGAGCAGTACTTC.

The V and J genes are TRBV12-5 and TRBJ1-4; the match to TRBD1 covers 7 bases. CDR3 size: 13 residues. Per germline, CDR1 LGHNT and CDR2 FRNRAP. V shed 5 bases and J 11 bases; nucleotides not matched to a gene: 8. The chain's CDR3 is CASGGTAPVKLFF. In DNA form, the CDR3 reads TGTGCTAGTGGTGGGACAGCTCCTGTTAAACTGTTTTTT.

This chain connects TRBV2 to TRBJ2-7; D call uncertain. Trimming removed 6 bases from V and 5 bases from J, with 5 bases in between. The germline V gene has CDR1 SNHLY and CDR2 FYNNEI. The CDR3 totals 10 residues. In DNA, the CDR3 is TGTGCCAGCAGGGGCAACGAGCAGTACTTC. This translates into CASRGNEQYF.

The chain links TRBV5-5 to TRBJ2-3; 8 bases fit TRBD1. Trimming took 0 bases from V and 9 from J; bases not matched to a gene: 9. The germline V gene has CDR1 SGHKS and CDR2 YYEKEE (reference sequence). CDR3 length: 15 amino acids. Written as DNA, the CDR3 is TGTGCCAGCAGCTTGGCAACCGGGACAGGATCCACGCAGTATTTT. It translates to CASSLATGTGSTQYF.

This chain joins TRBV7-2 and TRBJ2-5, with 8 nucleotides matching TRBD1. Germline V gene data show CDR1 as SGHTA and CDR2 as FQGNSA. The CDR3 extends over 15 amino acids. Trimming cost V 5 bases and J 4 bases; bases outside gene matches: 9. CDR3 loop: CASSASGGHGETQYF. DNA of the CDR3: TGTGCCAGCAGCGCCTCAGGGGGCCATGGAGAGACCCAGTACTTC.